Each of the 32 T cell receptor beta chains below was sequenced from the same sample in a study of blood T cells in healthy people across ages. A sample-barcoded 5' primer and a J-beta primer mix were used in a second PCR of roughly 6 to 11 cycles. MiXCR was run by TCRdb on the 5' RACE reads, yielding one entry per CDR3 protein. Of about 1.1 million distinct CDR3 sequences in the sample, more than 30% were seen once. The sequenced material came from blood. Receptor source: a man younger than 30 in good health.

CDR3 region: CAISESQGWNSPLHF. In DNA, the CDR3 is TGTGCCATCAGTGAGTCTCAGGGTTGGAATTCACCCCTCCACTTT. The gene calls are TRBV10-3 and TRBJ1-6, with a weak D call TRBD1 (5 bases). Germline-derived CDR1 and CDR2 are ENHRY and SYGVKD. The V end lost 0 bases, the J end lost 7 bases, and 10 bases lay between the germline ends. The CDR3 sequence is 15 residues long.

The chain employs TRBV5-4 and TRBJ2-5; 11 bases align to TRBD2. Germline V gives CDR1 SGHNT, CDR2 YYREEE (reference sequence). This CDR3 has 15 residues. V lost 4 bases, J lost 11 bases, and 13 bases stayed unmatched. The CDR3 nucleotides are TGTGCCAGCAGCATTAGCGGGGGGGCTTTAAGAGAGCAGTACTTC. Translating it yields CASSISGGALREQYF.

This sequence joins TRBV7-9 and TRBJ2-5; D is perhaps TRBD1 or TRBD2 (5 bases each). V dropped 1 base and J dropped 1 base, with 16 bases sitting between them. Germline values: CDR1 SEHNR, CDR2 FQNEAQ (reference sequence). The CDR3 extends over 17 amino acids. The CDR3 loop is CASSLVEGRLFQETQYF. The CDR3 bases are TGTGCCAGCAGCTTAGTAGAGGGACGGCTATTCCAAGAGACCCAGTACTTC.

This clonotype appeared a few times. This CDR3 is CTTSPGGMGYGYTF. The CDR3 region has the DNA TGCACCACAAGCCCAGGGGGAATGGGCTATGGCTACACCTTC. The chain joins TRBV29-1 to TRBJ1-2; the match to TRBD1 covers 7 bases. The germline V gene encodes CDR1 SQVTM and CDR2 ANQGSEA. This CDR3 spans 14 amino acids.

CDR3 amino acids: CASSQERYRGRTEAFF. The CDR3 nucleotides are TGCGCCAGCAGCCAAGAGCGCTACAGGGGGCGGACTGAAGCTTTCTTT. The chain couples TRBV4-3 to TRBJ1-1, with TRBD1 matching 9 bases. Germline V gene data show CDR1 as LGHNA and CDR2 as YSLEER. This CDR3 comprises 16 residues. With V trimmed by 0 bases and J by 5 bases, 7 bases remained unmatched.

Details on this clonotype: A much more abundant neighbour one base away suggests this may be a read error. The V gene is TRBV7-9, the J gene TRBJ2-1, with unresolved D. CDR1 is SEHNR and CDR2 is FQNEAQ in the germline V gene (reference sequence). The CDR3 totals 16 residues. The V gene lost 2 bases and the J gene lost 8 bases, with 19 bases spanning the gap. For the CDR3, the DNA is TGTGCCAGCAGCTTAATCAGGATTAAGGGTGACGATGAGCAGTTCTTC. Protein: CASSLIRIKGDDEQFF. Full variable domain (outside the CDR3, taken from reference TRBV7-9 and TRBJ2-1): DTGVSQNPRHKITKRGQNVTFRCDPISEHNRLYWYRQTLGQGPEFLTYFQNEAQLEKSRLLSDRFSAERPKGSFSTLEIQRTEQGDSAMYLCASSLIRIKGDDEQFFGPGTRLTVL.

This clonotype was counted a few times. The chain joins TRBV7-2 to TRBJ2-1; 8 positions agree with TRBD1. The DNA matches TRBJ2-7 better at its end, which makes the J call doubtful. CDR1 SGHTA and CDR2 FQGNSA come from the germline V gene. CDR3 length: 13 residues. This CDR3 reads CASGTGSYNEQYF. Written as DNA, the CDR3 is TGTGCCAGCGGGACAGGCTCCTACAATGAGCAGTACTTC.

CDR3 bases: TGTGCCAGCAGTGTAACAGGAGGCCTTGAAAAACTGTTTTTT. Its protein is CASSVTGGLEKLFF. The gene calls are TRBV12-3 or TRBV12-4 and TRBJ1-4; perhaps TRBD1 as D (5 bases). Deletions cut 5 bases from V and 7 bases from J, with 14 bases between. The CDR3 consists of 14 residues.

The DNA for the CDR3 is TGTGCCACCAGCAGATCGGGGACTAGCGCAGATACGCAGTATTTT. Amino acids: CATSRSGTSADTQYF. This chain uses TRBV15 with TRBJ2-3; 10 bases align to TRBD2. Germline V gene lookup returns CDR1 LNHNV and CDR2 YYDKDF (reference sequence). V was pared by 2 bases and J by 4 bases, with 3 bases of the junction left unmatched. The CDR3 loop spans 15 amino acids.

This clonotype appeared a few times. The V gene is TRBV25-1, the J gene TRBJ2-5, with a tentative D call TRBD2 (5 bases). The CDR3 spans 15 residues. Germline V gene data show CDR1 as MGHDK and CDR2 as SYGVNS. Trimming took 5 bases from V and 5 from J, leaving 18 bases between them. CDR3: CASSNGVGLVETQYF. The DNA for the CDR3 is TGTGCCAGCAGTAACGGGGTAGGGTTAGTGGAGACCCAGTACTTC.

This chain links TRBV5-1 with TRBJ1-1; 7 nucleotides match TRBD1. After removal of 4 bases from V and 0 bases from J, the junction contained 9 bases not matched to a gene. The length of the CDR3 is 16 residues. The germline gives CDR1 SGHRS, CDR2 YFSETQ. CDR3 DNA: TGCGCCAGCAGCGTAAGGGACAGCACCATGAACACTGAAGCTTTCTTT. Encoded protein: CASSVRDSTMNTEAFF.

The chain has TRBV9 and TRBJ1-4; tentatively, D is TRBD1 (5 bases). CDR1 and CDR2 (germline): SGDLS, YYNGEE. Trimming removed 1 base at V and 8 bases at J, with 15 bases between. The CDR3 loop spans 15 amino acids. CDR3 sequence: CASSVSGTSGEKLFF. Written as DNA, the CDR3 is TGTGCCAGCAGCGTATCAGGGACGAGTGGGGAAAAACTGTTTTTT.

V gene TRBV13 combines with J gene TRBJ2-1, with 11 positions matching TRBD2. Per germline, CDR1 PRHDT and CDR2 FYEKMQ (reference sequence). Trimming cost V 2 bases and J 0 bases; bases outside gene matches: 6. CDR3 length: 18 amino acids. CDR3 sequence (DNA): TGTGCCAGCAGCTTAATTCTAGCGGGGGGCAGCTCCTACAATGAGCAGTTCTTC. This sequence encodes CASSLILAGGSSYNEQFF.

This clonotype came up a few times. In nucleotides, the CDR3 is TGTGCCACCAAATCGGTAGGGGGTTTTCAAGAGACCCAGTACTTC. Protein product: CATKSVGGFQETQYF. V gene TRBV10-3 combines with J gene TRBJ2-5; perhaps TRBD1 as D (6 bases). V lost 10 bases, J lost 2 bases, and 20 bases lay in between. Per germline, CDR1 ENHRY and CDR2 SYGVKD. This CDR3 has 15 amino acids.

V gene TRBV6-2 or TRBV6-3 combines with J gene TRBJ1-5; 8 bases agree with TRBD1. Germline V gives CDR1 MNHEY, CDR2 SVGEGT. V shed 11 bases and J 4 bases; nucleotides not matched to a gene: 4. The CDR3 loop spans 12 amino acids. CDR3 protein: CAVRQGNQPQHF. In DNA form, the CDR3 reads TGTGCCGTCCGACAGGGGAATCAGCCCCAGCATTTT.

The gene calls are TRBV27 and TRBJ1-5, with 8 positions matching TRBD1. Per the germline V gene, CDR1 is MNHEY and CDR2 is SMNVEV (reference sequence). This CDR3 region has 15 residues. With V trimmed by 6 bases and J by 7 bases, 11 bases remained unmatched. CDR3 sequence: CASRARTGTEQPQHF. The CDR3 coding sequence is TGTGCCAGCAGAGCCCGGACAGGGACGGAGCAGCCCCAGCATTTT.

This clonotype appeared a few times. V and J are TRBV7-9 and TRBJ2-3; D is perhaps TRBD2 (5 bases). Germline lookup yields CDR1 SEHNR and CDR2 FQNEAQ (reference sequence). The CDR3 covers 15 residues. V lost 0 bases and J lost 4, with 11 bases in between. CDR3 in DNA: TGTGCCAGCAGCTTAGCGGGCGGGCCGGCAGATACGCAGTATTTT. This encodes CASSLAGGPADTQYF.

V is TRBV9 and J is TRBJ1-2; D gene uncertain. The length of the CDR3 is 13 residues. With 0 bases removed from V and 7 bases from J, the gap between germline ends came to 10 bases. Germline loops: CDR1 SGDLS, CDR2 YYNGEE. The CDR3 region is CASSVDPQSGYTF. The CDR3 region has the DNA TGTGCCAGCAGCGTAGACCCTCAGTCTGGCTACACCTTC.

This sequence joins TRBV4-3 and TRBJ2-7, with 11 bases matching TRBD2. Looked up from germline, CDR1 is LGHNA and CDR2 is YSLEER. This CDR3 is built from 17 residues. The V segment lost 0 bases and the J segment 7 bases; nucleotides outside the gene matches: 11. The DNA for the CDR3 is TGCGCCAGCAGCCAAGAAACCGGGACTAGCGGCTCCAATGAGCAGTACTTC. It is translated as CASSQETGTSGSNEQYF.

The rearrangement joins TRBV7-2 to TRBJ2-3; 7 nucleotides match TRBD2. The CDR3 covers 16 residues. V shed 4 bases and J 0 bases; nucleotides not matched to a gene: 7. Germline V gene sequence: CDR1 SGHTA, CDR2 FQGNSA. This chain's CDR3 is CASSSRSGESTDTQYF. The CDR3, as DNA: TGTGCCAGCAGCTCCAGGAGCGGGGAAAGCACAGATACGCAGTATTTT.

This clonotype was observed a few times. This chain links TRBV2 with TRBJ2-2; TRBD2 is a possible D gene (6 bases). Deletions cut 7 bases from V and 2 bases from J, with 11 bases between. The CDR3 spans 14 residues. The germline V gene encodes CDR1 SNHLY and CDR2 FYNNEI. This CDR3 is CASTWTTNTGELFF. In DNA, the CDR3 is TGTGCCAGCACTTGGACTACCAACACCGGGGAGCTGTTTTTT.

Ten or more counts support this clonotype. This chain uses TRBV20-1 with TRBJ1-6; possibly TRBD1 for D (5 bases). This CDR3 is built from 13 residues. The germline V gene has CDR1 DFQATT and CDR2 SNEGSKA (reference sequence). Between the trimmed V and J ends, which lost 6 bases and 6 bases, there was a span of 12 bases. CDR3 sequence (DNA): TGCAGTGCAGAGGGGCGACCTAATTCACCCCTCCACTTT. Translation gives CSAEGRPNSPLHF.

This clonotype has only a few counts. The rearrangement uses TRBV20-1 and TRBJ2-1; maybe TRBD2 (6 bases). The CDR3 sequence is 14 residues long. Germline assignment: CDR1 DFQATT and CDR2 SNEGSKA (reference sequence). V shed 1 base and J shed 14 bases, with 21 bases lying between them. CDR3 coding DNA: TGCAGTGCTAGAGGTTCGACGACGGGACTCAATAAGTTCTTC. Its protein is CSARGSTTGLNKFF.

The chain couples TRBV5-1 to TRBJ2-2; no clear D gene. Germline loops: CDR1 SGHRS, CDR2 YFSETQ. The CDR3 runs to 16 residues. The V and J ends lost 0 bases and 7 bases respectively, with 16 bases between them. The CDR3 DNA reads as TGCGCCAGCAGCTTGGGAAGGTGTGCGACCCACGGGGAGCTGTTTTTT. Translating it yields CASSLGRCATHGELFF. The full variable domain, in which reference TRBV5-1 and TRBJ2-2 provide the parts outside the CDR3, is KAGVTQTPRYLIKTRGQQVTLSCSPISGHRSVSWYQQTPGQGLQFLFEYFSETQRNKGNFPGRFSGRQFSNSRSEMNVSTLELGDSALYLCASSLGRCATHGELFFGEGSRLTVL.

This clonotype was observed a single time. The genes are TRBV5-1 and TRBJ2-7; D uncertain. The germline V and J ends were trimmed by 0 bases and 3 bases, with 7 bases remaining between them. Germline values: CDR1 SGHRS, CDR2 YFSETQ. The CDR3 contains 13 residues. CDR3: CASSLATNYEQYF. The CDR3 DNA sequence: TGCGCCAGCAGCTTGGCCACGAACTACGAGCAGTACTTC.

V gene TRBV27 combines with J gene TRBJ1-5; the D is unclear. Trimming shortened V by 5 bases and J by 0 bases, and 14 bases separated the two germline ends. The CDR3 covers 16 residues. Germline assignment: CDR1 MNHEY and CDR2 SMNVEV (reference sequence). CDR3 nucleotide sequence: TGTGCCAGCAGTCAAGACCTCTACAATAGCAATCAGCCCCAGCATTTT. Its protein product is CASSQDLYNSNQPQHF.

This chain connects TRBV6-2 or TRBV6-3 to TRBJ1-2; possible D gene TRBD1, 5 bases. From germline, CDR1 is MNHEY and CDR2 SVGEGT. V was pared by 6 bases and J by 4 bases, with 9 bases between. The CDR3 covers 12 residues. The CDR3 DNA reads TGTGCCAGCAGCAGACAGCCCTATGGCTACACCTTC. Protein product: CASSRQPYGYTF.

This clonotype was counted only a few times. The rearrangement links TRBV27 to TRBJ1-5; no definite D call. Germline lookup yields CDR1 MNHEY and CDR2 SMNVEV (reference sequence). CDR3 size: 15 residues. V lost 5 bases, J lost 6 bases, and 17 bases lay in between. This CDR3 is CASSQTPTFRQPQHF. The CDR3 nucleotides are TGTGCCAGCAGTCAAACCCCCACTTTCCGTCAGCCCCAGCATTTT.

This clonotype was detected only a few times. The V gene is TRBV12-3 or TRBV12-4, the J gene TRBJ2-1, with TRBD1 matching over 9 bases. This CDR3 comprises 16 residues. With 5 bases clipped from V and 8 bases from J, the junction kept 13 bases outside the gene matches. CDR3: CASSPPGTGRLYEQFF. CDR3 nucleotides: TGTGCCAGCAGTCCACCCGGGACAGGGAGGTTGTATGAGCAGTTCTTC.

The CDR3 reads CASSQGEMTNEKLFF. As DNA, the CDR3 is TGCGCCAGCAGCCAGGGGGAAATGACTAATGAAAAACTGTTTTTT. The chain uses TRBV5-1 and TRBJ1-4; 7 nucleotides line up with TRBD1. This CDR3 is 15 amino acids long. The V and J ends lost 4 bases and 2 bases, in that order; junction bases with no gene match: 5. The germline CDR1 and CDR2 sequences are SGHRS and YFSETQ.

The chain has TRBV12-3 or TRBV12-4 and TRBJ2-1, with D uncertain. This CDR3 is 15 amino acids long. The ends were cut back, 5 bases at V and 0 bases at J, with 11 bases in the middle. Written as DNA, the CDR3 is TGTGCCAGCAGTAAGAGACCGAGCTCCTACAATGAGCAGTTCTTC. Protein sequence: CASSKRPSSYNEQFF.

This clonotype was seen more than once but under ten times. The V gene is TRBV28, the J gene TRBJ2-1, with 11 bases lining up with TRBD2. The V segment lost 6 bases and the J segment 9 bases; nucleotides outside the gene matches: 13. There are 16 residues in the CDR3. Germline V gene lookup returns CDR1 MDHEN and CDR2 SYDVKM. CDR3 amino acids: CASRSLAGAVVGEQFF. Here the CDR3 DNA reads TGTGCCAGCAGATCACTAGCGGGGGCGGTAGTAGGTGAGCAGTTCTTC.